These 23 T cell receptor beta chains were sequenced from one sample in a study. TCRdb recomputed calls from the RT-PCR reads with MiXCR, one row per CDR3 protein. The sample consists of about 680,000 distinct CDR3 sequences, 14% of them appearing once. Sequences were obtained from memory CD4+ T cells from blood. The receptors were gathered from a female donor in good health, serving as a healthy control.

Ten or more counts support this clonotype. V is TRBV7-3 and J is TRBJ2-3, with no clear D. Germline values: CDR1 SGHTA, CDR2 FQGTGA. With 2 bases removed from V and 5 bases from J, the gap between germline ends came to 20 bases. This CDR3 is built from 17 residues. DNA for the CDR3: TGTGCCAGCAGCTTAGGGTTGAGAAGGGAACTACAAGATACGCAGTATTTT. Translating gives CASSLGLRRELQDTQYF.

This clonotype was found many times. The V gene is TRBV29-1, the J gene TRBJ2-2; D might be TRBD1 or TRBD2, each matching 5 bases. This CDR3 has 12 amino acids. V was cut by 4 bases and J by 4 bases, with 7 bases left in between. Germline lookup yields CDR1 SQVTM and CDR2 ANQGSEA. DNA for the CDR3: TGCAGCGTTGGGGGGTCCACCGGGGAGCTGTTTTTT. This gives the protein CSVGGSTGELFF.

DNA of the CDR3: TGCAGTGCTCCCGGGACCATAGTTACCGGGGAGCTGTTTTTT. This sequence encodes CSAPGTIVTGELFF. V is TRBV20-1 and J is TRBJ2-2, with D perhaps being TRBD1 or TRBD2 (5 bases each). The germline CDR1 and CDR2 sequences are DFQATT and SNEGSKA (reference sequence). The CDR3 runs 14 residues. Between the trimmed V and J ends, which lost 5 bases and 5 bases, there was a span of 15 bases.

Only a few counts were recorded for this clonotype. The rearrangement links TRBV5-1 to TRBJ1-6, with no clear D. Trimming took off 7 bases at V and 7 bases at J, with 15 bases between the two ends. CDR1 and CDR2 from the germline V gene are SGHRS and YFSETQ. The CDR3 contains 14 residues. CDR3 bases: TGCGCCAGCTCGCAGTGGGGTGGGAATTCACCCCTCCACTTT. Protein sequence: CASSQWGGNSPLHF.

DNA of the CDR3: TGTGCCAGCAGCCAGGACACCGGGGGGACGGCGGATACGCAGTATTTT. It yields the protein CASSQDTGGTADTQYF. The V and J genes are TRBV5-4 and TRBJ2-3; 7 bases agree with TRBD2. The germline gives CDR1 SGHNT, CDR2 YYREEE (reference sequence). The CDR3 runs 16 residues. The ends lost 4 bases at V and 6 bases at J; junction bases unmatched: 14. Supplemented by reference TRBV5-4 and TRBJ2-3, the full variable domain reads ETGVTQSPTHLIKTRGQQVTLRCSSQSGHNTVSWYQQALGQGPQFIFQYYREEENGRGNFPPRFSGLQFPNYSSELNVNALELDDSALYLCASSQDTGGTADTQYFGPGTRLTVL.

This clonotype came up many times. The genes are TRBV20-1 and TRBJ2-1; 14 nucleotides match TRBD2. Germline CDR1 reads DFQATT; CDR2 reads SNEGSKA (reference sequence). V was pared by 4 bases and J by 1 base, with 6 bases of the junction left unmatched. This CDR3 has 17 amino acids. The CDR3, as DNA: TGCAGTGCTACCATCGGACTAGCGGGAGGTTCCTACAATGAGCAGTTCTTC. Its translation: CSATIGLAGGSYNEQFF.

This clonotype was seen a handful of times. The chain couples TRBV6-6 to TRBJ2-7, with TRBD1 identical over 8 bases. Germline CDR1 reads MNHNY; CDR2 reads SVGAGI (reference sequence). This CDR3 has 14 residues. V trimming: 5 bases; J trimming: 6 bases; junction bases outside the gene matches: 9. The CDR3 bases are TGTGCCAGCAGTCCAACCCGACAGGGGCGCGAGCAGTACTTC. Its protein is CASSPTRQGREQYF.

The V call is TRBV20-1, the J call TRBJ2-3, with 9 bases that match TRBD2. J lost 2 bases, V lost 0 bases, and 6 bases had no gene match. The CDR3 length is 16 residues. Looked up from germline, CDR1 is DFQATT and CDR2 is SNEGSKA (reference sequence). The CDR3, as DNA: TGCAGTGCTAGAGACTCTAGCGGGGCCAACACAGATACGCAGTATTTT. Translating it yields CSARDSSGANTDTQYF.

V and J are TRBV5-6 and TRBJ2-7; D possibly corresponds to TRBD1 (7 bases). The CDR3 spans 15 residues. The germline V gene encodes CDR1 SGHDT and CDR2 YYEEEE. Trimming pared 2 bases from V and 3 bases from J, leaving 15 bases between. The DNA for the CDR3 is TGTGCCAGCAGCTTCGGGGGACAGCTTTTCTACGAGCAGTACTTC. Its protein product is CASSFGGQLFYEQYF.

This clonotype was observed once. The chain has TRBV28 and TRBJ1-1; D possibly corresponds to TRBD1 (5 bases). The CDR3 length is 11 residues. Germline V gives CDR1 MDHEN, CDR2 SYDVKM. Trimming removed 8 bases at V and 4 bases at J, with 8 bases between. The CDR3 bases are TGTGCCAGCCAACAGGTCACTGAAGCTTTCTTT. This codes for CASQQVTEAFF.

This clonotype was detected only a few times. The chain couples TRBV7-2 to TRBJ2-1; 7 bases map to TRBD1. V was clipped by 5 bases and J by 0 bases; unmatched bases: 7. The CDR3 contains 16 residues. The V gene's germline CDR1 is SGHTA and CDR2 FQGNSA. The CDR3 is CASSRGQESSYNEQFF. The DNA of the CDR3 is TGTGCCAGCAGCCGAGGACAGGAGAGCTCCTACAATGAGCAGTTCTTC. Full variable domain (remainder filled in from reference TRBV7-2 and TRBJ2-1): GAGVSQSPSNKVTEKGKDVELRCDPISGHTALYWYRQSLGQGLEFLIYFQGNSAPDKSGLPSDRFSAERTGGSVSTLTIQRTQQEDSAVYLCASSRGQESSYNEQFFGPGTRLTVL.

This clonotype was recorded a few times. CDR3 sequence reads: CSARLEGRGLDTQYF. The CDR3 DNA reads as TGCAGTGCTCGTCTTGAGGGGAGAGGGTTAGATACGCAGTATTTT. The chain carries TRBV20-1 and TRBJ2-3, with D perhaps assigned TRBD1 or TRBD2 (5 bases each). The V end lost 5 bases, the J end lost 5 bases, and 20 bases lay between the germline ends. Per germline, CDR1 DFQATT and CDR2 SNEGSKA (reference sequence). The CDR3 has 15 amino acids.

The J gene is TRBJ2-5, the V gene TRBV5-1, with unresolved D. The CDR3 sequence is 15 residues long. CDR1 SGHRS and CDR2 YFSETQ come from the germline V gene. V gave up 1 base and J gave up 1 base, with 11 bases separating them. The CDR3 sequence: CASSLTPSFQETQYF. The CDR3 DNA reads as TGCGCCAGCAGCTTGACTCCCAGTTTCCAAGAGACCCAGTACTTC.

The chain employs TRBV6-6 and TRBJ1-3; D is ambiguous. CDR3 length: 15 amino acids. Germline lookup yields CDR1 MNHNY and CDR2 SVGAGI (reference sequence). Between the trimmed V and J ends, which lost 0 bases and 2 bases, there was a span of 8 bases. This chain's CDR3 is CASSYSAGAGNTIYF. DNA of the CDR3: TGTGCCAGCAGTTACTCGGCTGGGGCTGGAAACACCATATATTTT.

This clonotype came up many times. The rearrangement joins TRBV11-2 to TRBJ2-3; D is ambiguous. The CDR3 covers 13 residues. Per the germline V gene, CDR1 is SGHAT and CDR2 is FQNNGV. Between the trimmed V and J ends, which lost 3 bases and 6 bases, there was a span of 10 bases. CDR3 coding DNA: TGTGCCAGCAGCTTCACGGCCGTTGATACGCAGTATTTT. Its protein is CASSFTAVDTQYF.

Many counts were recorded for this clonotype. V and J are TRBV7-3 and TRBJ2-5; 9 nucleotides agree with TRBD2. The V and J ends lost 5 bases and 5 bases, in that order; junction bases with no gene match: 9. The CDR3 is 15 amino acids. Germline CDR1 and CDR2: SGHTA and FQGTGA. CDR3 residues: CASSPTGTSTETQYF. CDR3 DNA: TGTGCCAGCAGCCCAACCGGGACTAGCACTGAGACCCAGTACTTC.

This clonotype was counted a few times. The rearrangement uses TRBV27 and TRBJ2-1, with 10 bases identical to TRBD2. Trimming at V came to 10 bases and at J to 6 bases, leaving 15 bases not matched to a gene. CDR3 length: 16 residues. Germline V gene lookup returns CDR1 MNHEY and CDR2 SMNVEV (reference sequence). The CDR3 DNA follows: TGTGCCACCGTCCGGTCCCGGCCTAGCGGGGGCAATGAGCAGTTCTTC. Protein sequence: CATVRSRPSGGNEQFF.

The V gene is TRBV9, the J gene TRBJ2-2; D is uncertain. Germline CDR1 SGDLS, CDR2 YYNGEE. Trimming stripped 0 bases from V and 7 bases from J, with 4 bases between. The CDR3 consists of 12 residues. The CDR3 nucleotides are TGTGCCAGCAGCGTAGTAATCGGGGAGCTGTTTTTT. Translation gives CASSVVIGELFF.

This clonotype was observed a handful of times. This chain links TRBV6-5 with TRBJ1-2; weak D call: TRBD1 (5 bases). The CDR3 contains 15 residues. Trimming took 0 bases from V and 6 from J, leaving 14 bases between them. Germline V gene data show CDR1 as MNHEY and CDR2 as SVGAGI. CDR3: CASSYSGVLTDGYTF. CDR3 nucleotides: TGTGCCAGCAGTTACTCGGGGGTTCTGACCGATGGCTACACCTTC.

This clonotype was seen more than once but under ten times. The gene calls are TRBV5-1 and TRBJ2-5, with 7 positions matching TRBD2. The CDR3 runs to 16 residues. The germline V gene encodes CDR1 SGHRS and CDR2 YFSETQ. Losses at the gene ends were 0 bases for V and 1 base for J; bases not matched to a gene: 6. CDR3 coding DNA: TGCGCCAGCAGCTTGGTGCCTAGCGGAGGCCAAGAGACCCAGTACTTC. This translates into CASSLVPSGGQETQYF. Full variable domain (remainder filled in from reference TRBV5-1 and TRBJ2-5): KAGVTQTPRYLIKTRGQQVTLSCSPISGHRSVSWYQQTPGQGLQFLFEYFSETQRNKGNFPGRFSGRQFSNSRSEMNVSTLELGDSALYLCASSLVPSGGQETQYFGPGTRLLVL.

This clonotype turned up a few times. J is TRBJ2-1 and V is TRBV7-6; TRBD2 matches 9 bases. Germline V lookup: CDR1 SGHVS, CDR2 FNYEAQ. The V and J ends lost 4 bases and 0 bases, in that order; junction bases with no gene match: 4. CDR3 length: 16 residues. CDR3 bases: TGTGCCAGCAGCTCCCTAGCGGGGAACTCCTACAATGAGCAGTTCTTC. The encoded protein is CASSSLAGNSYNEQFF.

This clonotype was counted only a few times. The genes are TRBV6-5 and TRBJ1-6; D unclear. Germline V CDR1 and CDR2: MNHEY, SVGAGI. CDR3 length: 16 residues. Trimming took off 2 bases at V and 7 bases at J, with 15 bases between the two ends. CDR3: CASSYRINLPNSPLHF. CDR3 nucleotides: TGTGCCAGCAGTTACCGCATCAACCTCCCGAATTCACCCCTCCACTTT.

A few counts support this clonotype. The CDR3 DNA reads as TGTGCCAGCAGCTTAGTTGGCCTAGAGGGAACAGATACGCAGTATTTT. Amino acid sequence: CASSLVGLEGTDTQYF. This chain joins TRBV7-6 and TRBJ2-3; weak D call: TRBD2 (5 bases). Trimming removed 1 base from V and 3 bases from J, with 14 bases in between. The CDR3 loop spans 16 amino acids. Germline lookup yields CDR1 SGHVS and CDR2 FNYEAQ. Variable domain in full (rest from reference TRBV7-6 and TRBJ2-3): GAGVSQSPRYKVTKRGQDVALRCDPISGHVSLYWYRQALGQGPEFLTYFNYEAQQDKSGLPNDRFSAERPEGSISTLTIQRTEQRDSAMYRCASSLVGLEGTDTQYFGPGTRLTVL.